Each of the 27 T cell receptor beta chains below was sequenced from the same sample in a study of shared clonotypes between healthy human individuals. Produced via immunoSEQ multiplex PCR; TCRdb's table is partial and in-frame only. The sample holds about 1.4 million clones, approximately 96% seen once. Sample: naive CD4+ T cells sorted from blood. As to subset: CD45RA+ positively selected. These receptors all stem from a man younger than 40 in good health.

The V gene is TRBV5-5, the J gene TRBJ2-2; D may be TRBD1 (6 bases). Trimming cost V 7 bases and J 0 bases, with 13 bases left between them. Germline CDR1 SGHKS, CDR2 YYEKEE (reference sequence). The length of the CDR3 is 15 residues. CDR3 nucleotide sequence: TGTGCCAGCGGAACAGGGCCCCCGAACACCGGGGAGCTGTTTTTT. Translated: CASGTGPPNTGELFF.

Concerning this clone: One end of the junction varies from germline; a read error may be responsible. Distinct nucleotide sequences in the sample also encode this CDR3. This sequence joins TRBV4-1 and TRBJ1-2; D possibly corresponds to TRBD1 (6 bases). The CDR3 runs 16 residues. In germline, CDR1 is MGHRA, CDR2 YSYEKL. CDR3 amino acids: CASSQTDRPPNYGYTF. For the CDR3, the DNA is TGCGCTAGCAGCCAAACGGACAGACCACCTAACTATGGCTACACCTTC.

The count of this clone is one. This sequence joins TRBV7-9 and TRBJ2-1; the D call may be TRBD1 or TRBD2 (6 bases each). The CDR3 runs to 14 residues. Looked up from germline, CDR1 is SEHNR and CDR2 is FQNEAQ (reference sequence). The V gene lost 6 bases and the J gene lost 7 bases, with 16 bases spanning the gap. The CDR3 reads CASRRDTAGNEQFF. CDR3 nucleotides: TGTGCCAGCAGGCGGGACACTGCGGGGAATGAGCAGTTCTTC.

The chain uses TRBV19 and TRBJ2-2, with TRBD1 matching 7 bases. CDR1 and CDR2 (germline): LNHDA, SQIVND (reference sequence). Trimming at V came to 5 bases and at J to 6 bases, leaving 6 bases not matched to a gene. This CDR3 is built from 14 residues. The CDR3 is CASSQGQSSGELFF. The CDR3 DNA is TGTGCCAGTAGTCAGGGACAGTCGTCCGGGGAGCTGTTTTTT.

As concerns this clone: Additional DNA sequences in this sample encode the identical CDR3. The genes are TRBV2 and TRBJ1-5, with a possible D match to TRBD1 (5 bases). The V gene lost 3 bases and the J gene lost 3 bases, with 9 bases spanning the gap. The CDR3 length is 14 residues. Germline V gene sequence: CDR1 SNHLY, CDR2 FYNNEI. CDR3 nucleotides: TGTGCCAGCAGTGATAGACAGAACAATCAGCCCCAGCATTTT. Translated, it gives CASSDRQNNQPQHF.

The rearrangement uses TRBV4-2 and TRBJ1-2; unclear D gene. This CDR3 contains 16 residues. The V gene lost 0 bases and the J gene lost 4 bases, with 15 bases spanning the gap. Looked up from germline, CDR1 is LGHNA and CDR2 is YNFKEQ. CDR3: CASSQDLKFSGYGYTF. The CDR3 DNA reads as TGTGCCAGCAGCCAAGATTTGAAGTTTTCGGGCTATGGCTACACCTTC.

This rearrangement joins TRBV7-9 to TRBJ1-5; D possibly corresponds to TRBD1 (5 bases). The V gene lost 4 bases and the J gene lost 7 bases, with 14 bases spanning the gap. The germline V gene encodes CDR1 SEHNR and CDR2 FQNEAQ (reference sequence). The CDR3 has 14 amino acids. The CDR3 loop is CASSSAGFRQPQHF. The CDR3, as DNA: TGTGCCAGCAGCTCAGCAGGGTTTCGGCAGCCCCAGCATTTT.

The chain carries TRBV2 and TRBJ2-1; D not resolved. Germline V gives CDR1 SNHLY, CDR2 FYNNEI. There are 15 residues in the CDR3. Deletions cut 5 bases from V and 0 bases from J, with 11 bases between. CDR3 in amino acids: CASSPPGSSYNEQFF. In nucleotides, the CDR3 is TGTGCCAGCAGTCCTCCTGGGTCCTCCTACAATGAGCAGTTCTTC.

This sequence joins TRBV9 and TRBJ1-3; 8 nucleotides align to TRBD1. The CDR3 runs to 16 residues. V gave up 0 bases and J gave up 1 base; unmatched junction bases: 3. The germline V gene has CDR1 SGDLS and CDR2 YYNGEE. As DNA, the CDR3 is TGTGCCAGCAGCGTAGCGGACAGGGAGTCTGGAAACACCATATATTTT. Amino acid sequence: CASSVADRESGNTIYF.

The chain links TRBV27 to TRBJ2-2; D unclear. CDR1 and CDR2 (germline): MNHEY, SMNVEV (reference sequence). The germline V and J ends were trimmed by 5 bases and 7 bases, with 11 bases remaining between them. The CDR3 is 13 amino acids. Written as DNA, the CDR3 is TGTGCCAGCAGTCCTGGACCCTTCGGGGAGCTGTTTTTT. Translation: CASSPGPFGELFF.

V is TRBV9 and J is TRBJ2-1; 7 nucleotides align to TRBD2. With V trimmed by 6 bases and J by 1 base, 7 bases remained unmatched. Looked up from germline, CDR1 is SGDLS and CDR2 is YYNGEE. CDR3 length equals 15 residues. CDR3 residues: CASTLAAESYNEQFF. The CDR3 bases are TGTGCCAGCACCCTAGCGGCCGAGTCCTACAATGAGCAGTTCTTC.

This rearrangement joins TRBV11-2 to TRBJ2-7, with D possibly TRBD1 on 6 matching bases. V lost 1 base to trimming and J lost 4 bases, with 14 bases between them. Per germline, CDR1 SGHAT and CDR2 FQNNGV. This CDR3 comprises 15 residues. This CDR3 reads CASSLVPQGVYEQYF. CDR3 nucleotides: TGTGCCAGCAGCTTAGTCCCACAGGGTGTGTACGAGCAGTACTTC.

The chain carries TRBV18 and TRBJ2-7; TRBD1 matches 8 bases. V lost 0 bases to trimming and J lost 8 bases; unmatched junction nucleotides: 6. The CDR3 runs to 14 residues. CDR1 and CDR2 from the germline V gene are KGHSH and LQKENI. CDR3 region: CASSPPIRQGQQYF. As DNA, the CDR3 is TGTGCCAGCTCACCACCCATTAGACAGGGGCAGCAGTACTTC.

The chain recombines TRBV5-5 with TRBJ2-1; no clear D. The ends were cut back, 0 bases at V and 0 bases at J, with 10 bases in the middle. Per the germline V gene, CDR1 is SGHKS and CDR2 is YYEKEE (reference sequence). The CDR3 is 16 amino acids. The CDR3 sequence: CASSLGVHSSYNEQFF. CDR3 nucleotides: TGTGCCAGCAGCTTGGGGGTCCATAGCTCCTACAATGAGCAGTTCTTC.

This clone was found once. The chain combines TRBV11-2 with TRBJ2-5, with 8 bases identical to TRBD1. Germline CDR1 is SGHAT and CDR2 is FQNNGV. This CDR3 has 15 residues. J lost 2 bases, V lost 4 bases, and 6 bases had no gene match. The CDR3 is CASSSGDRRQETQYF. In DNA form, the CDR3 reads TGTGCCAGCAGCTCCGGGGACAGGCGGCAAGAGACCCAGTACTTC. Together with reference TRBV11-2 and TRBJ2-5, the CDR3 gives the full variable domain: EAGVAQSPRYKIIEKRQSVAFWCNPISGHATLYWYQQILGQGPKLLIQFQNNGVVDDSQLPKDRFSAERLKGVDSTLKIQPAKLEDSAVYLCASSSGDRRQETQYFGPGTRLLVL.

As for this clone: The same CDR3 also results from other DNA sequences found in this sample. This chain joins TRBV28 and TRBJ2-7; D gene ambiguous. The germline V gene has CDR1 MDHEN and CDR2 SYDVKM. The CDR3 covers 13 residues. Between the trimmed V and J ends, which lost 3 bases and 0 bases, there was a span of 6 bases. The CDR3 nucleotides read TGTGCCAGCAGTTTGGGCAGCTCCTACGAGCAGTACTTC. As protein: CASSLGSSYEQYF.

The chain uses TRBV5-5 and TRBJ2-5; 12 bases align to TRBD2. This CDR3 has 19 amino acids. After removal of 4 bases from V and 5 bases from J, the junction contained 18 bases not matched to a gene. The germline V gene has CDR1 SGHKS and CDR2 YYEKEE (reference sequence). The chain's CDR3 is CASSAETSGRATSGETQYF. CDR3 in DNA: TGTGCCAGCAGCGCCGAGACTAGCGGGAGAGCAACGTCGGGGGAGACCCAGTACTTC.

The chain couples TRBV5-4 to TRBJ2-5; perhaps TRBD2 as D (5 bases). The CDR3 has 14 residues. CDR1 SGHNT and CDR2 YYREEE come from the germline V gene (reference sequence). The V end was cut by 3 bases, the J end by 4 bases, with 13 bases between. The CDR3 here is CASSSDRGRETQYF. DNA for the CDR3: TGTGCCAGCAGCTCAGATCGGGGAAGAGAGACCCAGTACTTC.

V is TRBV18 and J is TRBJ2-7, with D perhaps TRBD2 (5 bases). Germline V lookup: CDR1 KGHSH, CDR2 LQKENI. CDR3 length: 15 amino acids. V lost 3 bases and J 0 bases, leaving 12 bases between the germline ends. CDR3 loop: CASSPFSASSYEQYF. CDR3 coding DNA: TGTGCCAGCTCACCGTTTAGCGCGAGCTCCTACGAGCAGTACTTC.

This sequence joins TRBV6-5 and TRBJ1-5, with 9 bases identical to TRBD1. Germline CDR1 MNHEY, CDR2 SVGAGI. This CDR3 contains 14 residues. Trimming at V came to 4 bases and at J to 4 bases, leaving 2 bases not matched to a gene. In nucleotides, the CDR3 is TGTGCCAGCAGTTCTGGACAGGGGAATCAGCCCCAGCATTTT. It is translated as CASSSGQGNQPQHF.

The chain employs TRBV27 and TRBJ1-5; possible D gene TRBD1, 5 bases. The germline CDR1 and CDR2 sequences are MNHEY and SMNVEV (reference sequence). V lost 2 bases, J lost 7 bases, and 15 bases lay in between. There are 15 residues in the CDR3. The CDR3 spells CASSLGGSLYQPQHF. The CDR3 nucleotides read TGTGCCAGCAGTTTAGGGGGTTCCCTTTACCAGCCCCAGCATTTT.

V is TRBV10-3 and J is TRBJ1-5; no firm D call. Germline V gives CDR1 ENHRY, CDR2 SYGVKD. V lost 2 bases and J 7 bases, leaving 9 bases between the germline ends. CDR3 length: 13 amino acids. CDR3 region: CAISETSTQPQHF. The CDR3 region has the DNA TGTGCCATCAGTGAGACTAGTACGCAGCCCCAGCATTTT.

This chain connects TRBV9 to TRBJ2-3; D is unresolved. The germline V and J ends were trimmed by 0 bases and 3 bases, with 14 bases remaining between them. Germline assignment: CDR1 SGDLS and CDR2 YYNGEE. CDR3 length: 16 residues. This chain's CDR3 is CASSVGGGVGTDTQYF. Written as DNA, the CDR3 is TGTGCCAGCAGCGTAGGTGGTGGGGTTGGGACAGATACGCAGTATTTT.

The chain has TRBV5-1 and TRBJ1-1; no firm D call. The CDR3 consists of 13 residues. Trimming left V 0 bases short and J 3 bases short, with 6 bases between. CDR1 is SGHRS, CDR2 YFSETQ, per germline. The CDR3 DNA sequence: TGCGCCAGCAGCTTGGGGGCCCACACTGAAGCTTTCTTT. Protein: CASSLGAHTEAFF.

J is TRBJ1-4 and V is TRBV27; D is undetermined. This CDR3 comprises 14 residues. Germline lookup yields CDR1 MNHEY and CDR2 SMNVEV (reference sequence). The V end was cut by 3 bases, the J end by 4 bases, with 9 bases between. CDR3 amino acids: CASSLSENNEKLFF. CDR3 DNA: TGTGCCAGCAGTTTGTCAGAGAATAATGAAAAACTGTTTTTT.

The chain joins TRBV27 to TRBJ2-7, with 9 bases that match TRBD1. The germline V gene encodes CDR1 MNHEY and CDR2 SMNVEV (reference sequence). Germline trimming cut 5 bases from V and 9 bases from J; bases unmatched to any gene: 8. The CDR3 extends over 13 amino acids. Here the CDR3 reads CASSAGTGTRQYF. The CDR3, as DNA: TGTGCCAGCAGTGCCGGGACAGGGACGCGGCAGTACTTC.

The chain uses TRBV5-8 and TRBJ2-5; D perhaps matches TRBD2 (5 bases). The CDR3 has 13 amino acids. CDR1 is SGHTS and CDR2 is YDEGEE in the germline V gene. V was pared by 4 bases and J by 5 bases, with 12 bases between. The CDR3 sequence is CASSRRLGETQYF. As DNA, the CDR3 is TGTGCCAGCAGCCGGAGGTTGGGGGAGACCCAGTACTTC.